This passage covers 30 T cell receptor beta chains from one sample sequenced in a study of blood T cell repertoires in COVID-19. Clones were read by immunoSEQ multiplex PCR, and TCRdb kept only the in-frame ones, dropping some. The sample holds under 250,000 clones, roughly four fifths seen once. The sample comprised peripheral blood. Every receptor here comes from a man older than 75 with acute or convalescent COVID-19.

CDR3 in amino acids: CASSPNPPGTGGEQYF. CDR3 DNA sequence: TGTGCCAGCAGTCCGAACCCTCCCGGGACAGGGGGCGAGCAGTACTTC. This sequence joins TRBV27 and TRBJ2-7, with 11 nucleotides matching TRBD1. The CDR3 loop spans 16 amino acids. V shed 5 bases and J 6 bases; nucleotides not matched to a gene: 12. Germline V gene lookup returns CDR1 MNHEY and CDR2 SMNVEV (reference sequence).

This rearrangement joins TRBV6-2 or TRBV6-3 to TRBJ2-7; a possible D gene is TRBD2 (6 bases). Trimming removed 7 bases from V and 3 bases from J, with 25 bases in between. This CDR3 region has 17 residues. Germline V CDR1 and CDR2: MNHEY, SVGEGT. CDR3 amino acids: CASIPLTTPGLHYEQYF. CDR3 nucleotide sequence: TGTGCCAGCATCCCCTTAACTACACCGGGACTCCACTACGAGCAGTACTTC.

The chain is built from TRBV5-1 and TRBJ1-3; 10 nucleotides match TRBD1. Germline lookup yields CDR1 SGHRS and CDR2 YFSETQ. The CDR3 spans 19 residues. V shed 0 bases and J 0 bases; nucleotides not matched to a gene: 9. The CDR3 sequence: CASSLAPGQGTVSGNTIYF. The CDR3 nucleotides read TGCGCCAGCAGCTTGGCCCCGGGACAGGGGACCGTCTCTGGAAACACCATATATTTT.

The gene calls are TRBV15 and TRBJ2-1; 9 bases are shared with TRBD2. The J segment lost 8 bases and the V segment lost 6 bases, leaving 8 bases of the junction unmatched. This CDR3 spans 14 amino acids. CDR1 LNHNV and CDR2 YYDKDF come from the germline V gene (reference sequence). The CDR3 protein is CATRASGVEYEQFF. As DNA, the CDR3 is TGTGCCACCAGGGCTAGCGGGGTTGAGTATGAGCAGTTCTTC.

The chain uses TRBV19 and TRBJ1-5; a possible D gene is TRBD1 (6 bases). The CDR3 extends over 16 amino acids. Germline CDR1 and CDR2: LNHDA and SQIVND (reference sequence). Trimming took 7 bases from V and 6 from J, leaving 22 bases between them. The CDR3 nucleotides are TGTGCCAGTACCCTGGGCTCCGGGGGGCAGGGTCAGCCCCAGCATTTT. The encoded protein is CASTLGSGGQGQPQHF.

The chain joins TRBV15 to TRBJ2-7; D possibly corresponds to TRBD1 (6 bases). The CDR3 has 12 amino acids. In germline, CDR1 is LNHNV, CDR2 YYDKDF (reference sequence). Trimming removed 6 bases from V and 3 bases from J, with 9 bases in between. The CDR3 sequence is CATRDRYYEQYF. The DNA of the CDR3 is TGTGCCACCAGGGACAGATACTACGAGCAGTACTTC.

CDR3 in DNA: TGTGCCACCAGCAGAGATGGTGAACGGGGAGTCAATCAGCCCCAGCATTTT. Protein sequence: CATSRDGERGVNQPQHF. The chain has TRBV15 and TRBJ1-5; no clear D. The CDR3 spans 17 residues. Trimming took 0 bases from V and 3 from J, leaving 15 bases between them. Germline-derived CDR1 and CDR2 are LNHNV and YYDKDF (reference sequence).

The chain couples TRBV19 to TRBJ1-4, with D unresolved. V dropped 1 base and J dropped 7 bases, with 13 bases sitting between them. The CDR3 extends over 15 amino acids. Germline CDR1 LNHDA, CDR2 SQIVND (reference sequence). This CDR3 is CASSIVRWRGEKLFF. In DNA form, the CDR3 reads TGTGCCAGTAGTATAGTGCGGTGGCGGGGTGAAAAACTGTTTTTT. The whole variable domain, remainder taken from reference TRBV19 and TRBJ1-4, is DGGITQSPKYLFRKEGQNVTLSCEQNLNHDAMYWYRQDPGQGLRLIYYSQIVNDFQKGDIAEGYSVSREKKESFPLTVTSAQKNPTAFYLCASSIVRWRGEKLFFGSGTQLSVL.

CDR3 region: CASSPISAKTGGLNTEAFF. The CDR3, as DNA: TGTGCCAGCTCACCAATATCGGCCAAAACAGGGGGATTGAACACTGAAGCTTTCTTT. The V call is TRBV18, the J call TRBJ1-1; 8 nucleotides match TRBD1. The CDR3 sequence is 19 residues long. Germline assignment: CDR1 KGHSH and CDR2 LQKENI. J gave up 0 bases and V 2 bases, and 14 bases lay outside the gene matches.

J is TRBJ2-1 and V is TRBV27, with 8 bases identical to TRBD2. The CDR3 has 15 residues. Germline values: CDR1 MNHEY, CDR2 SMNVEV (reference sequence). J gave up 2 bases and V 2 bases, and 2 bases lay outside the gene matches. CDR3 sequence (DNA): TGTGCCAGCAGTTTAAACGGGGGGGCCTACAATGAGCAGTTCTTC. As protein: CASSLNGGAYNEQFF.

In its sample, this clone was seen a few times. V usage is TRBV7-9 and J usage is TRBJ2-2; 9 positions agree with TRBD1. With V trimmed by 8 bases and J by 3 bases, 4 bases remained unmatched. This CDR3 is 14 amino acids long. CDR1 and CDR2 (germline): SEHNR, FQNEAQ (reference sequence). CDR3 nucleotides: TGTGCCAGCTCCGGGACAGGGCACACCGGGGAGCTGTTTTTT. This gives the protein CASSGTGHTGELFF.

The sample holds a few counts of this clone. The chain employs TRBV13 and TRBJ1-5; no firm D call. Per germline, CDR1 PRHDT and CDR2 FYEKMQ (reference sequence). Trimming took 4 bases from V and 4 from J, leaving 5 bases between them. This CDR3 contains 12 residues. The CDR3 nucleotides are TGTGCCAGCAGCTCTCTAAATCAGCCCCAGCATTTT. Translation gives CASSSLNQPQHF.

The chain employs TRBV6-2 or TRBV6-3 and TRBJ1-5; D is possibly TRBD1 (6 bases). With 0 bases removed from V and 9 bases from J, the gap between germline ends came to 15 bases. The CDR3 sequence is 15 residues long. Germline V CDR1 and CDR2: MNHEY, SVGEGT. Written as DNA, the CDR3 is TGTGCCAGCAGTTACTCCCAGGGGCGCAGTGGGCCCCAGCATTTT. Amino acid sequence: CASSYSQGRSGPQHF.

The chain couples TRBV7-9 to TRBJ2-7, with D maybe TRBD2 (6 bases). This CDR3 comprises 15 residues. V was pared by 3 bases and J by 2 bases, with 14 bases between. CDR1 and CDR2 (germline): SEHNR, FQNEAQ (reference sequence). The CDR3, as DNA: TGTGCCAGCAGCTTTTCCGCGGGACTTCCCTACGAGCAGTACTTC. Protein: CASSFSAGLPYEQYF.

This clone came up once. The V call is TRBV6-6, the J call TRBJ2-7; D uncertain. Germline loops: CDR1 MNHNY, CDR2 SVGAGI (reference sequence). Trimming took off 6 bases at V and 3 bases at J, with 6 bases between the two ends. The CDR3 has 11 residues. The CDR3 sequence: CASSQNYEQYF. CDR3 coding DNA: TGTGCCAGCAGCCAGAACTACGAGCAGTACTTC.

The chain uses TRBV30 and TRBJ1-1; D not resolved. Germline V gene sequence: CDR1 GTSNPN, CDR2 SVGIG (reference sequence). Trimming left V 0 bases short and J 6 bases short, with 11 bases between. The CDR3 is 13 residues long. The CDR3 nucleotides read TGTGCCTGGAGTGTTGGAGGTAGGGCTGAAGCTTTCTTT. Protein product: CAWSVGGRAEAFF.

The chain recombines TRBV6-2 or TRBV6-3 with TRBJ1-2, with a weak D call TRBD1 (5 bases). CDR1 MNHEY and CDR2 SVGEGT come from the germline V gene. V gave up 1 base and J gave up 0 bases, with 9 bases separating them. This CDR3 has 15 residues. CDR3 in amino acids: CASSYWGLSNYGYTF. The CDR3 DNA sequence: TGTGCCAGCAGTTACTGGGGCTTATCTAACTATGGCTACACCTTC.

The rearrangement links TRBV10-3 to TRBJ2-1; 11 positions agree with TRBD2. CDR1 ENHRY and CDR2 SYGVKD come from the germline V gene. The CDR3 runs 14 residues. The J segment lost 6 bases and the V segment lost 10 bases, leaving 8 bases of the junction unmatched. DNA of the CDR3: TGTGCCACCAGGGGTAGCGGGGGGGCCAATGAGCAGTTCTTC. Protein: CATRGSGGANEQFF.

The CDR3 loop reads CASSLAGGQRDGQYF. CDR3 DNA sequence: TGTGCCAGCAGCTTGGCCGGAGGGCAGCGAGACGGGCAGTACTTC. The rearrangement links TRBV5-4 to TRBJ2-7, with a weak D call TRBD2 (6 bases). V lost 0 bases, J lost 9 bases, and 19 bases lay in between. CDR3 length: 15 amino acids. Germline lookup yields CDR1 SGHNT and CDR2 YYREEE (reference sequence).

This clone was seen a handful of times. This CDR3 reads CASSEARRDSNYGYTF. The CDR3 DNA reads TGTGCCAGCAGTGAAGCTAGGCGGGACAGCAACTATGGCTACACCTTC. The genes are TRBV2 and TRBJ1-2; 7 positions agree with TRBD1. This CDR3 is built from 16 residues. The trim removed 0 bases at V and 2 bases at J, leaving 6 bases unmatched. Per germline, CDR1 SNHLY and CDR2 FYNNEI.

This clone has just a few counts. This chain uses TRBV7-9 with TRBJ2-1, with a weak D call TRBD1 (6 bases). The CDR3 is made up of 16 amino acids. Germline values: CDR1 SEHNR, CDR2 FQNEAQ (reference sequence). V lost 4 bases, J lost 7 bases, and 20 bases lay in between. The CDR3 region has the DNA TGTGCCAGCAGCTCCCAAGGGATTAACAGGGCAAATGAGCAGTTCTTC. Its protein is CASSSQGINRANEQFF.

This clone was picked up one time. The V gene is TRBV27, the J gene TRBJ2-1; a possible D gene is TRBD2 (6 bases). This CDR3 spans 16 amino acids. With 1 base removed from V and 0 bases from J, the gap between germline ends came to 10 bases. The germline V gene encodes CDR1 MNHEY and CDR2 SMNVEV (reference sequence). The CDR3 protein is CASSLWRGSSYNEQFF. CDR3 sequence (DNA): TGTGCCAGCAGTTTATGGCGGGGAAGCTCCTACAATGAGCAGTTCTTC.

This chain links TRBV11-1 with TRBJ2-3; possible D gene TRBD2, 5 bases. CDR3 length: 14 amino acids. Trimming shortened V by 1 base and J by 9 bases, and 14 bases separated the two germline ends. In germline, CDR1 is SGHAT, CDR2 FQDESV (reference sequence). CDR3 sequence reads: CASSLEIALGTQYF. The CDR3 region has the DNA TGTGCCAGCAGCTTAGAGATAGCGTTGGGAACGCAGTATTTT.

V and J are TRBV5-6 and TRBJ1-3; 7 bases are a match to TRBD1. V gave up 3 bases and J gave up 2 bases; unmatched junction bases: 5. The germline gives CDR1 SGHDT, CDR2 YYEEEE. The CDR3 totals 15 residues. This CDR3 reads CASSSDRAAGNTIYF. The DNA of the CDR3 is TGTGCCAGCAGCTCCGACAGGGCAGCTGGAAACACCATATATTTT.

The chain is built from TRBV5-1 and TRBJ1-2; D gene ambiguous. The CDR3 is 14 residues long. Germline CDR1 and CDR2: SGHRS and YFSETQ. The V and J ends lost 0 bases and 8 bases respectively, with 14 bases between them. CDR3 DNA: TGCGCCAGCAGCTTGGTCGGCGGCGGCCCCGGCTACACCTTC. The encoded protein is CASSLVGGGPGYTF.

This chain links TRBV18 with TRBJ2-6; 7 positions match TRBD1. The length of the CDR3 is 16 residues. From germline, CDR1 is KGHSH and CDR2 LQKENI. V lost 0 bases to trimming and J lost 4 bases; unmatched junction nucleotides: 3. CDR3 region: CASSPPRGLGANVLTF. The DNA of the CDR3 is TGTGCCAGCTCACCACCCAGGGGGTTGGGGGCCAACGTCCTGACTTTC.

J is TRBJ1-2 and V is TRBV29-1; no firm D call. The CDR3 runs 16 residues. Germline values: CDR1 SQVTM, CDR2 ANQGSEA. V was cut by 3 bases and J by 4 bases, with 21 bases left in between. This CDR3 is CSVEPEAAFTSYGYTF. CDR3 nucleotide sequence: TGCAGCGTTGAGCCTGAAGCGGCATTTACCTCCTATGGCTACACCTTC.

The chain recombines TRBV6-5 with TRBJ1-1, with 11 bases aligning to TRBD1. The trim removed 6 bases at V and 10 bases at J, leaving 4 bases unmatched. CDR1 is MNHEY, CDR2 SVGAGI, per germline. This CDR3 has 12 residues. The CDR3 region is CASRGTGGIAFF. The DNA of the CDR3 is TGTGCCAGCAGGGGGACAGGGGGTATAGCTTTCTTT.

CDR3 sequence reads: CASSQGGGPDTQYF. In nucleotides, the CDR3 is TGCGCCAGCAGCCAAGGGGGGGGGCCAGATACGCAGTATTTT. The chain has TRBV4-1 and TRBJ2-3, with D maybe TRBD2 (7 bases). From germline, CDR1 is MGHRA and CDR2 YSYEKL. Trimming stripped 1 base from V and 4 bases from J, with 9 bases between. The CDR3 length is 14 residues.

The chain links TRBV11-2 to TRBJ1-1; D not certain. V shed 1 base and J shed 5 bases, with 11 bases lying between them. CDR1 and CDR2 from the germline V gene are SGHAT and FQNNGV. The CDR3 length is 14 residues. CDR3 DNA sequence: TGTGCCAGCAGCTTAGTTATGGGAGGGACTGAAGCTTTCTTT. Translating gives CASSLVMGGTEAFF.